The rows below give T cell receptor beta chains drawn from one sample of a study of shared clonotypes between healthy human individuals. Clones were sequenced by immunoSEQ multiplex PCR, and TCRdb holds only the in-frame ones, with some missing. The sample records over a million clones, 70% to 80% being singletons. Sequenced input: memory CD4+ T cells sorted from blood. The receptors come from a man younger than 35 in good health. Both conserved end residues are part of each CDR3. Fields, in order: V gene, J gene, CDR3 protein.

TRBV11-2	TRBJ2-7	CASRGGTSFNEQYF
TRBV12-5	TRBJ2-7	CASGTGTRQYF
TRBV30	TRBJ1-3	CAWSGKAGTGWENTIYF
TRBV10-3	TRBJ1-2	CAISDRDRNYGYTF
TRBV5-6	TRBJ2-5	CASMRQQETQYF
TRBV19	TRBJ2-3	CASSIAGGATDTQYF
TRBV5-1	TRBJ2-2	CASSSGTGWTGELFF
TRBV28	TRBJ1-2	CASRASGGQAYGYTF
TRBV5-4	TRBJ1-1	CASSLGVNTEAFF
TRBV30	TRBJ1-6	CAWSVGPVNNSPLHF
TRBV2	TRBJ1-4	CASSSGVLREKLFF
TRBV7-6	TRBJ1-6	CASSTTEAAYNSPLHF
TRBV5-1	TRBJ2-3	CASSKTGDGTDTQYF
TRBV9	TRBJ2-3	CASSVDGHSTDTQYF
TRBV30	TRBJ1-2	CAQGGSPSNYGYTF
TRBV19	TRBJ1-2	CASALAGVSYGYTF